One sample yielded the 23 T cell receptor beta chains listed below, sequenced in a study of blood T cells in healthy people across ages. Combining a sample-barcoded 5' primer with a J-beta primer mix, a second PCR ran for 7 to 11 cycles. TCRdb reprocessed the 5' RACE reads with MiXCR, giving one entry per CDR3 protein. The table records hundreds of thousands of distinct CDR3 sequences, 21% of them present only once. The sequenced sample was blood. The source of these receptors is a man in his 70s in good health.

This clonotype was picked up many times. As DNA, the CDR3 is TGTGCCAGCAGCGTAGAGGACAGGGAAGCAGATACGCAGTATTTT. Protein: CASSVEDREADTQYF. The chain recombines TRBV9 with TRBJ2-3, with 8 bases lining up with TRBD1. V lost 0 bases, J lost 4 bases, and 4 bases stayed unmatched. The CDR3 runs to 15 residues. CDR1 and CDR2 (germline): SGDLS, YYNGEE.

J is TRBJ2-2 and V is TRBV12-3 or TRBV12-4; possibly TRBD1 or TRBD2 for D (5 bases each). The CDR3 has 15 residues. Between the trimmed V and J ends, which lost 5 bases and 0 bases, there was a span of 10 bases. Written as DNA, the CDR3 is TGTGCCAGCAGTCGGGACCGAACGAACACCGGGGAGCTGTTTTTT. This codes for CASSRDRTNTGELFF.

The CDR3 region is CASIPGLAGNTDTQYF. DNA for the CDR3: TGTGCCAGCATCCCCGGACTAGCGGGAAACACAGATACGCAGTATTTT. V and J are TRBV6-5 and TRBJ2-3; TRBD2 aligns across 12 bases. The CDR3 is 16 residues long. J gave up 2 bases and V 7 bases, and 7 bases lay outside the gene matches. Germline CDR1 and CDR2: MNHEY and SVGAGI.

This CDR3 is CASSLTGAGEPYEQYF. CDR3 in DNA: TGTGCCAGCAGCTTAACCGGAGCAGGGGAGCCTTACGAGCAGTACTTC. The chain joins TRBV7-3 to TRBJ2-7, with D tentatively TRBD1 (6 bases). CDR1 and CDR2 (germline): SGHTA, FQGTGA. Trimming took 0 bases from V and 4 from J, leaving 16 bases between them. The CDR3 covers 16 residues.

This clonotype was counted a single time. V and J are TRBV29-1 and TRBJ1-1, with D maybe TRBD1 (6 bases). The CDR3 runs 11 residues. Deletions cut 6 bases from V and 12 bases from J, with 17 bases between. The germline V gene encodes CDR1 SQVTM and CDR2 ANQGSEA. CDR3 bases: TGCAGCGTCCTCAAAACAGGGACGACTTTCTTT. This codes for CSVLKTGTTFF.

This clonotype was counted a few times. The chain is built from TRBV7-9 and TRBJ2-1; 10 bases agree with TRBD1. The CDR3 length is 14 residues. Germline V gene sequence: CDR1 SEHNR, CDR2 FQNEAQ (reference sequence). J gave up 7 bases and V 3 bases, and 3 bases lay outside the gene matches. Here the CDR3 reads CASSLTGGWNEQFF. CDR3 nucleotides: TGTGCCAGCAGCTTGACAGGGGGCTGGAATGAGCAGTTCTTC.

The V gene is TRBV6-5, the J gene TRBJ2-5; the match to TRBD2 covers 8 bases. Germline CDR1 reads MNHEY; CDR2 reads SVGAGI. CDR3 size: 15 residues. V trimming: 8 bases; J trimming: 4 bases; junction bases outside the gene matches: 12. This chain's CDR3 is CASQTEWLAGETQYF. The CDR3 nucleotides read TGTGCCAGCCAAACCGAATGGCTAGCGGGAGAGACCCAGTACTTC.

The chain links TRBV6-1 to TRBJ1-1; D uncertain. The germline V gene has CDR1 MNHNS and CDR2 SASEGT. There are 14 residues in the CDR3. V lost 3 bases, J lost 4 bases, and 12 bases lay in between. CDR3 sequence (DNA): TGTGCCAGCAGTGATAGGGCATCTGGCACTGAAGCTTTCTTT. It specifies CASSDRASGTEAFF.

This rearrangement joins TRBV20-1 to TRBJ2-7; D call uncertain. In germline, CDR1 is DFQATT, CDR2 SNEGSKA (reference sequence). V shed 3 bases and J shed 2 bases, with 14 bases lying between them. This CDR3 is 14 amino acids long. CDR3 region: CSASRQDATYEQYF. CDR3 nucleotides: TGCAGTGCTAGTCGCCAGGACGCAACCTACGAGCAGTACTTC.

This sequence joins TRBV27 and TRBJ2-5; D ambiguous. V was pared by 5 bases and J by 1 base, with 11 bases between. CDR1 is MNHEY and CDR2 is SMNVEV in the germline V gene (reference sequence). The CDR3 runs to 14 residues. The CDR3 DNA follows: TGTGCCAGCAGTCCCCCCGCTTTCCAAGAGACCCAGTACTTC. Amino acid sequence: CASSPPAFQETQYF.

This clonotype was seen more than once but under ten times. The chain is built from TRBV10-3 and TRBJ2-1; D perhaps matches TRBD2 (5 bases). The end of the DNA is better explained by TRBJ2-5, so the J call may be wrong. CDR3 length: 15 amino acids. CDR1 and CDR2 from the germline V gene are ENHRY and SYGVKD. The CDR3 here is CAISEPSGSQETQYF. CDR3 coding DNA: TGTGCCATCAGCGAGCCGAGCGGCAGCCAAGAGACCCAGTACTTC.

The chain couples TRBV28 to TRBJ2-5, with 7 bases identical to TRBD2. Germline V gene data show CDR1 as MDHEN and CDR2 as SYDVKM. V trimming: 1 base; J trimming: 4 bases; junction bases outside the gene matches: 3. The CDR3 covers 14 residues. The CDR3 spells CASSLYGGGETQYF. For the CDR3, the DNA is TGTGCCAGCAGTTTATATGGGGGGGGAGAGACCCAGTACTTC.

This CDR3 is CASSVGAFGTDTQYF. In DNA, the CDR3 is TGCGCCAGCAGTGTGGGGGCTTTCGGCACAGATACGCAGTATTTT. This chain uses TRBV4-1 with TRBJ2-3, with a tentative D call TRBD1 (6 bases). In germline, CDR1 is MGHRA, CDR2 YSYEKL. The CDR3 is 15 amino acids. V lost 6 bases and J 1 base, leaving 14 bases between the germline ends.

As regards this clonotype: This sequence may be a read error, since a much larger clone differs from it by one base. The chain combines TRBV10-3 with TRBJ1-6; D is ambiguous. Trimming pared 11 bases from V and 0 bases from J, leaving 14 bases between. Germline-derived CDR1 and CDR2 are ENHRY and SYGVKD. This CDR3 spans 15 amino acids. The CDR3 DNA follows: TGTGCCGTCCGGGGTGAGAGCTCCTATAATTCACCCCTCCACTTT. It yields the protein CAVRGESSYNSPLHF.

The chain recombines TRBV3-1 with TRBJ2-5, with 8 bases fitting TRBD1. The DNA end is more similar to TRBJ2-7, so the J call may be wrong. The length of the CDR3 is 17 residues. Germline lookup yields CDR1 LGHDT and CDR2 YNNKEL (reference sequence). CDR3 loop: CASSQATGGRHSYEQYF. The CDR3 region has the DNA TGTGCCAGCAGCCAAGCAACAGGGGGTCGTCACTCCTACGAGCAGTACTTC.

The V and J genes are TRBV18 and TRBJ2-7; 11 bases map to TRBD2. The trim removed 4 bases at V and 3 bases at J, leaving 5 bases unmatched. The CDR3 is 15 amino acids. Per the germline V gene, CDR1 is KGHSH and CDR2 is LQKENI. CDR3 bases: TGTGCCAGCTCACTCCTTACTAGCGGGAGCTACGAGCAGTACTTC. This codes for CASSLLTSGSYEQYF.

The table lists this clonotype with a few counts. The rearrangement uses TRBV10-3 and TRBJ1-1; tentatively, D is TRBD1 (6 bases). The germline V and J ends were trimmed by 0 bases and 4 bases, with 9 bases remaining between them. The germline V gene encodes CDR1 ENHRY and CDR2 SYGVKD. CDR3 length equals 14 residues. This CDR3 is CAISESLGGTEAFF. The CDR3 DNA reads TGTGCCATCAGTGAGTCGTTAGGGGGCACTGAAGCTTTCTTT.

V usage is TRBV20-1 and J usage is TRBJ2-5, with D tentatively TRBD1 (6 bases). V was pared by 6 bases and J by 2 bases, with 13 bases between. This CDR3 spans 13 amino acids. CDR1 and CDR2 (germline): DFQATT, SNEGSKA (reference sequence). The CDR3 region is CSAPDRLQETQYF. The CDR3 DNA reads as TGCAGTGCCCCCGACAGGCTTCAAGAGACCCAGTACTTC.

This chain joins TRBV18 and TRBJ2-1; D gene unclear. The CDR3 extends over 15 amino acids. V was trimmed by 3 bases and J by 0 bases, leaving 9 bases between them. The germline V gene has CDR1 KGHSH and CDR2 LQKENI. CDR3 bases: TGTGCCAGCTCACCGAGTCCCCTCTCCTACAATGAGCAGTTCTTC. Translated: CASSPSPLSYNEQFF.

In this sample, this clonotype turned up a few times. The gene calls are TRBV3-1 and TRBJ2-1; 11 bases match TRBD2. CDR1 is LGHDT and CDR2 is YNNKEL in the germline V gene (reference sequence). V was clipped by 8 bases and J by 2 bases; unmatched bases: 2. This CDR3 contains 14 residues. The CDR3 sequence: CASLAGGTYNEQFF. In nucleotides, the CDR3 is TGTGCCAGCTTAGCGGGAGGGACCTACAATGAGCAGTTCTTC.

The chain is built from TRBV27 and TRBJ2-1, with D tentatively TRBD2 (7 bases). This CDR3 comprises 13 residues. Germline V gene lookup returns CDR1 MNHEY and CDR2 SMNVEV (reference sequence). The V end lost 6 bases, the J end lost 3 bases, and 9 bases lay between the germline ends. The chain's CDR3 is CASRGGHYNEQFF. The DNA of the CDR3 is TGTGCCAGCAGGGGGGGGCACTACAATGAGCAGTTCTTC.

The chain uses TRBV20-1 and TRBJ2-7; TRBD2 aligns across 8 bases. The J call is doubtful: the DNA matches TRBJ2-5 better. In germline, CDR1 is DFQATT, CDR2 SNEGSKA (reference sequence). This CDR3 is 17 amino acids long. CDR3 bases: TGCAGTGCGAGGTCCTTACCGGGACTAGTTTCATTGGAGACCCAGTACTTC. Translated, it gives CSARSLPGLVSLETQYF.

A few counts support this clonotype. The rearrangement links TRBV7-9 to TRBJ2-1; 9 nucleotides agree with TRBD1. The V gene end was trimmed by 0 bases and the J gene end by 3 bases; junction bases not matched to a gene: 3. This CDR3 spans 16 amino acids. Germline lookup yields CDR1 SEHNR and CDR2 FQNEAQ (reference sequence). The CDR3 spells CASSLARDRDYNEQFF. CDR3 DNA: TGTGCCAGCAGCTTAGCCCGGGACAGGGACTACAATGAGCAGTTCTTC.